What follows is one TCR beta chain and its context. This sample is part of a study of blood T cell repertoires in COVID-19. Study background: Acute and convalescent COVID-19 specimens originated in the United States, Italy and Spain. T cells, B-cell-depleted T cells, or PBMCs provided the cDNA or gDNA that served as material.

The CDR3 runs 13 residues. Deletions cut 5 bases from V and 4 bases from J, with 8 bases between. CDR1 and CDR2 from the germline V gene are SEHNR and FQNEAQ (reference sequence). Study processing details: Amplified reference gene primers provided the basis for estimating nucleated cell counts. Here immunoSEQ multiplex PCR was the method, and the copy in TCRdb shows in-frame clones only, minus some. V, J and clone size were drawn from that table, and D and trimming were deduced from the DNA. This table holds about 250,000 clones, around 90% found once. Sequences were obtained from peripheral blood. The clonotype originates from a man older than 75 with acute or convalescent COVID-19. J is TRBJ2-2 and V is TRBV7-9; D is unclear. This CDR3 is CASSASSTGELFF. The CDR3 DNA follows: TGTGCCAGCAGCGCCTCTAGCACCGGGGAGCTGTTTTTT.